The rows below give T cell receptor beta chains drawn from one sample of a study of post-analysis software for immune sequencing data. TCRdb processed the PCR reads anew with MiXCR; each CDR3 protein has one entry. The sample records more than 450,000 distinct CDR3 sequences, about 40% being singletons. Material for sequencing was blood. These receptors all come from a girl aged 5-17 years with multiple sclerosis. Both conserved end residues are part of each CDR3. The D gene is left open where the match is weak. Rows may omit the clone size; those that give it use once, few, many or a size class.

clone size: NA
J gene: TRBJ2-5
CDR3 length: 14
D gene: TRBD2
V gene: TRBV29-1
CDR3 protein: CSVDGTSGWETQYF
CDR3 DNA: TGCAGCGTTGATGGGACTAGCGGATGGGAGACCCAGTACTTC

clone size: NA
J gene: TRBJ1-5
CDR3 length: 15
D gene: NA
V gene: TRBV5-8
CDR3 protein: CASSAGVGGNQPQHF
CDR3 DNA: TGTGCCAGCAGCGCAGGGGTTGGGGGCAATCAGCCCCAGCATTTT

clone size: NA
J gene: TRBJ2-7
CDR3 length: 15
D gene: NA
V gene: TRBV5-6
CDR3 protein: CASSLDGNPFYEQYF
CDR3 DNA: TGTGCCAGCAGCTTAGATGGGAATCCCTTCTACGAGCAGTACTTC

clone size: NA
J gene: TRBJ2-1
CDR3 length: 13
D gene: NA
V gene: TRBV5-1
CDR3 protein: CASSPARHNEQFF
CDR3 DNA: TGCGCCAGCAGCCCGGCGAGACACAATGAGCAGTTCTTC

clone size: NA
J gene: TRBJ2-3
CDR3 length: 13
D gene: NA
V gene: TRBV5-1
CDR3 protein: CASTSLSTDTQYF
CDR3 DNA: TGCGCCAGCACAAGTCTTAGCACAGATACGCAGTATTTT

clone size: NA
J gene: TRBJ1-1
CDR3 length: 15
D gene: NA
V gene: TRBV6-5
CDR3 protein: CASSHGAGVNTEAFF
CDR3 DNA: TGTGCCAGCAGTCACGGGGCAGGGGTGAACACTGAAGCTTTCTTT

clone size: few
J gene: TRBJ2-3
CDR3 length: 19
D gene: TRBD2
V gene: TRBV5-5
CDR3 protein: CASSLSGLIAGASTDTQYF
CDR3 DNA: TGTGCCAGCAGCTTGTCGGGTTTGATAGCGGGGGCTAGCACAGATACGCAGTATTTT

clone size: NA
J gene: TRBJ2-5
CDR3 length: 13
D gene: NA
V gene: TRBV5-1
CDR3 protein: CASSLTGTYGQYF
CDR3 DNA: TGCGCCAGCAGCTTGACAGGGACCTACGGGCAGTACTTC

clone size: NA
J gene: TRBJ1-1
CDR3 length: 13
D gene: NA
V gene: TRBV4-1
CDR3 protein: CASSQDLKVEAFF
CDR3 DNA: TGCGCCAGCAGCCAAGATCTGAAAGTCGAAGCTTTCTTT

clone size: many
J gene: TRBJ2-1
CDR3 length: 15
D gene: NA
V gene: TRBV25-1
CDR3 protein: CASSARGSSYNEQFF
CDR3 DNA: TGTGCCAGCAGTGCTCGGGGGTCCTCCTACAATGAGCAGTTCTTC

clone size: NA
J gene: TRBJ2-1
CDR3 length: 14
D gene: TRBD2
V gene: TRBV29-1
CDR3 protein: CSVEDRGVYNEQFF
CDR3 DNA: TGCAGCGTTGAAGATCGGGGGGTTTACAATGAGCAGTTCTTC

clone size: once
J gene: TRBJ2-3
CDR3 length: 16
D gene: TRBD2
V gene: TRBV7-2
CDR3 protein: CASRLNLAGGADTQYF
CDR3 DNA: TGTGCCAGCAGGTTAAATCTAGCGGGAGGGGCGGATACGCAGTATTTT

clone size: NA
J gene: TRBJ1-1
CDR3 length: 14
D gene: NA
V gene: TRBV3-1
CDR3 protein: CVSSQGGVQTEAFF
CDR3 DNA: TGTGTCAGCAGCCAAGGAGGGGTTCAGACTGAAGCTTTCTTT

clone size: few
J gene: TRBJ2-4
CDR3 length: 14
D gene: NA
V gene: TRBV5-1
CDR3 protein: CASRWEGAVNIQYF
CDR3 DNA: TGCGCCAGCAGGTGGGAGGGGGCAGTGAACATTCAGTACTTC

clone size: few
J gene: TRBJ2-1
CDR3 length: 13
D gene: TRBD1
V gene: TRBV29-1
CDR3 protein: CSVEQGAYNEQFF
CDR3 DNA: TGCAGCGTTGAACAGGGGGCCTACAATGAGCAGTTCTTC

clone size: few
J gene: TRBJ2-7
CDR3 length: 14
D gene: NA
V gene: TRBV10-1
CDR3 protein: CASRRDRGAYEQYF
CDR3 DNA: TGCGCCAGCAGGCGGGACAGAGGGGCCTACGAGCAGTACTTC

clone size: NA
J gene: TRBJ2-3
CDR3 length: 18
D gene: TRBD2
V gene: TRBV6-2/TRBV6-3
CDR3 protein: CASSYPLGAGVRGDTQYF
CDR3 DNA: TGTGCCAGCAGTTACCCCCTCGGAGCGGGAGTTCGAGGAGATACGCAGTATTTT

clone size: few
J gene: TRBJ1-1
CDR3 length: 13
D gene: NA
V gene: TRBV5-4
CDR3 protein: CASSSGVSTEAFF
CDR3 DNA: TGTGCCAGCAGCTCGGGAGTCAGCACTGAAGCTTTCTTT

clone size: few
J gene: TRBJ2-3
CDR3 length: 19
D gene: NA
V gene: TRBV7-8
CDR3 protein: CASSFPTSIGGGETDTQYF
CDR3 DNA: TGTGCCAGCAGCTTCCCAACCTCCATAGGGGGAGGTGAGACAGATACGCAGTATTTT

clone size: NA
J gene: TRBJ2-7
CDR3 length: 15
D gene: TRBD1
V gene: TRBV12-3/TRBV12-4
CDR3 protein: CASRRGQVSSYEQYF
CDR3 DNA: TGTGCCAGCAGACGGGGACAGGTGAGCTCCTACGAGCAGTACTTC

clone size: NA
J gene: TRBJ2-7
CDR3 length: 13
D gene: NA
V gene: TRBV20-1
CDR3 protein: CSATKTHSYEQYF
CDR3 DNA: TGCAGTGCTACCAAAACCCACTCCTACGAGCAGTACTTC

clone size: NA
J gene: TRBJ1-2
CDR3 length: 12
D gene: NA
V gene: TRBV20-1
CDR3 protein: CSASIGFRGYTF
CDR3 DNA: TGCAGTGCTAGCATCGGGTTCCGCGGCTACACCTTC

clone size: NA
J gene: TRBJ1-2
CDR3 length: 17
D gene: NA
V gene: TRBV11-2
CDR3 protein: CASSPIRGGRLSYGYTF
CDR3 DNA: TGTGCCAGCAGCCCCATACGGGGGGGGCGTTTGAGCTATGGCTACACCTTC

clone size: NA
J gene: TRBJ2-7
CDR3 length: 15
D gene: TRBD2
V gene: TRBV5-1
CDR3 protein: CASSLRLAGGMEQYF
CDR3 DNA: TGCGCCAGCAGCCTTCGACTAGCGGGGGGGATGGAGCAGTACTTC

clone size: NA
J gene: TRBJ2-5
CDR3 length: 15
D gene: NA
V gene: TRBV7-8
CDR3 protein: CASSRRGSYQETQYF
CDR3 DNA: TGTGCCAGCAGCCGCCGGGGGTCGTACCAAGAGACCCAGTACTTC

clone size: few
J gene: TRBJ1-2
CDR3 length: 12
D gene: NA
V gene: TRBV25-1
CDR3 protein: CASSPPQGGYTF
CDR3 DNA: TGTGCCAGCAGCCCACCCCAGGGCGGCTACACCTTC

clone size: NA
J gene: TRBJ2-7
CDR3 length: 14
D gene: NA
V gene: TRBV29-1
CDR3 protein: CSVDFGFIPYEQYF
CDR3 DNA: TGCAGCGTTGACTTCGGGTTTATACCGTACGAGCAGTACTTC

clone size: NA
J gene: TRBJ2-2
CDR3 length: 17
D gene: TRBD1
V gene: TRBV3-1
CDR3 protein: CASSQASGQGASGELFF
CDR3 DNA: TGTGCCAGCAGCCAAGCCTCGGGACAGGGGGCGTCCGGGGAGCTGTTTTTT

clone size: few
J gene: TRBJ2-3
CDR3 length: 14
D gene: NA
V gene: TRBV5-1
CDR3 protein: CASSSGTVLDTQYF
CDR3 DNA: TGCGCCAGCAGCTCAGGGACTGTCCTAGATACGCAGTATTTT

clone size: NA
J gene: TRBJ1-4
CDR3 length: 15
D gene: TRBD1
V gene: TRBV12-3/TRBV12-4
CDR3 protein: CASSPLGTGKEKLFF
CDR3 DNA: TGTGCCAGCAGTCCCCTGGGGACAGGGAAAGAAAAACTGTTTTTT

clone size: NA
J gene: TRBJ2-7
CDR3 length: 16
D gene: NA
V gene: TRBV12-3/TRBV12-4
CDR3 protein: CASSQDRDRLRSKQYF
CDR3 DNA: TGTGCCAGCAGTCAAGACCGGGACCGCTTACGTAGCAAGCAGTACTTC

clone size: NA
J gene: TRBJ1-5
CDR3 length: 14
D gene: TRBD1
V gene: TRBV20-1
CDR3 protein: CSARGGTGEQPQHF
CDR3 DNA: TGCAGTGCTAGAGGGGGGACAGGGGAACAGCCCCAGCATTTT

clone size: NA
J gene: TRBJ2-1
CDR3 length: 16
D gene: TRBD2
V gene: TRBV4-1
CDR3 protein: CATKGLAGSSYNEQFF
CDR3 DNA: TGCGCCACAAAGGGACTAGCGGGTAGCTCCTACAATGAGCAGTTCTTC

clone size: few
J gene: TRBJ2-7
CDR3 length: 13
D gene: NA
V gene: TRBV29-1
CDR3 protein: CSVDRQGSHEQYF
CDR3 DNA: TGCAGCGTTGACAGGCAAGGGTCCCACGAGCAGTACTTC

clone size: NA
J gene: TRBJ2-1
CDR3 length: 13
D gene: TRBD1
V gene: TRBV7-2
CDR3 protein: CASSPRDRSEQFF
CDR3 DNA: TGTGCCAGCAGCCCCCGGGACAGGAGTGAGCAGTTCTTC

clone size: NA
J gene: TRBJ1-2
CDR3 length: 14
D gene: NA
V gene: TRBV6-1
CDR3 protein: CASSELSRYYGYTF
CDR3 DNA: TGTGCCAGCAGTGAATTGTCTCGGTACTATGGCTACACCTTC

clone size: NA
J gene: TRBJ1-2
CDR3 length: 13
D gene: NA
V gene: TRBV30
CDR3 protein: CACSGGIAYGYTF
CDR3 DNA: TGTGCCTGCTCCGGGGGGATCGCCTATGGCTACACCTTC

clone size: few
J gene: TRBJ2-7
CDR3 length: 14
D gene: NA
V gene: TRBV12-3/TRBV12-4
CDR3 protein: CASSDVVVSYEQYF
CDR3 DNA: TGTGCCAGCTCAGACGTGGTGGTTTCCTACGAGCAGTACTTC

clone size: NA
J gene: TRBJ2-3
CDR3 length: 15
D gene: NA
V gene: TRBV7-9
CDR3 protein: CASSRVTSWSDTQYF
CDR3 DNA: TGTGCCAGCAGCCGAGTGACGAGCTGGAGTGATACGCAGTATTTT

clone size: NA
J gene: TRBJ2-5
CDR3 length: 16
D gene: NA
V gene: TRBV7-2
CDR3 protein: CASSLQPRGVQETQYF
CDR3 DNA: TGTGCCAGCAGCTTACAGCCTCGCGGGGTCCAAGAGACCCAGTACTTC

clone size: NA
J gene: TRBJ2-3
CDR3 length: 21
D gene: TRBD2
V gene: TRBV4-2
CDR3 protein: CASSQPPGLAGGRSSTDTQYF
CDR3 DNA: TGTGCCAGCAGCCAACCCCCAGGACTAGCGGGAGGCAGATCTAGCACAGATACGCAGTATTTT

clone size: few
J gene: TRBJ2-3
CDR3 length: 13
D gene: NA
V gene: TRBV27
CDR3 protein: CASSGRGTDTQYF
CDR3 DNA: TGTGCCAGCAGTGGCCGGGGCACAGATACGCAGTATTTT

clone size: NA
J gene: TRBJ2-7
CDR3 length: 14
D gene: NA
V gene: TRBV7-9
CDR3 protein: CASSLSSGDYEQYF
CDR3 DNA: TGTGCCAGCAGCTTAAGTTCCGGCGACTACGAGCAGTACTTC

clone size: NA
J gene: TRBJ2-7
CDR3 length: 14
D gene: NA
V gene: TRBV6-5
CDR3 protein: CASSLSAAAYEQYF
CDR3 DNA: TGTGCCAGCAGCCTCTCCGCTGCGGCCTACGAGCAGTACTTC

clone size: NA
J gene: TRBJ1-4
CDR3 length: 16
D gene: TRBD1
V gene: TRBV5-1
CDR3 protein: CASSLGGTGIGEKLFF
CDR3 DNA: TGCGCCAGCAGCTTGGGCGGGACAGGGATCGGTGAAAAACTGTTTTTT

clone size: NA
J gene: TRBJ2-1
CDR3 length: 15
D gene: NA
V gene: TRBV4-1
CDR3 protein: CASSQEPSEINEQFF
CDR3 DNA: TGCGCCAGCAGCCAAGAACCTAGCGAGATCAATGAGCAGTTCTTC

clone size: NA
J gene: TRBJ2-2
CDR3 length: 15
D gene: NA
V gene: TRBV5-6
CDR3 protein: CASSLVTLGTGELFF
CDR3 DNA: TGTGCCAGCAGCTTGGTGACCCTAGGGACCGGGGAGCTGTTTTTT

clone size: NA
J gene: TRBJ1-2
CDR3 length: 13
D gene: TRBD1
V gene: TRBV6-1
CDR3 protein: CASSEADRGGYTF
CDR3 DNA: TGTGCCAGCAGTGAAGCTGACAGGGGTGGCTACACCTTC

clone size: NA
J gene: TRBJ1-4
CDR3 length: 15
D gene: TRBD1
V gene: TRBV7-2
CDR3 protein: CASSPAMAGGEKLFF
CDR3 DNA: TGTGCCAGCAGCCCAGCGATGGCAGGGGGGGAAAAACTGTTTTTT